In this sample, the clone carrying this T cell receptor beta chain turned up a few times. Sample-barcoded 5' priming and a J-beta primer mix drove a second PCR of roughly 7 to 11 cycles. A single record per CDR3 protein comes from TCRdb applying MiXCR to the 5' RACE reads. The table includes 1,100,000 or so distinct CDR3 sequences, 40% to 50% detected once. The sample comes from a study of blood T cells in healthy people across ages. Study-level information: Capture via template switching afforded approximately one barcoded beta molecule per two T cells.

Caucasian individuals from Russia who were healthy and aged 6 to 90 acted as donors. This clonotype originated in a woman aged 55 to 70 in good health. The sequenced material came from blood.

The CDR3 reads CASSPGTPLNEQYF. The CDR3, as DNA: TGTGCCAGCAGCCCCGGGACCCCTCTCAATGAGCAGTACTTC. This chain uses TRBV9 with TRBJ2-5; perhaps D is TRBD1 or TRBD2 (5 bases each). Deletions cut 4 bases from V and 11 bases from J, with 21 bases between. This CDR3 spans 14 amino acids. Looked up from germline, CDR1 is SGDLS and CDR2 is YYNGEE.